The clone carrying this T cell receptor beta chain was seen a handful of times. Its cognate antigen is unknown. These data originate in a study of identical twins. Findings and caveats of the study: Carriage of fewer insertions was seen in abundant cord blood beta clonotypes, whereas memory repertoires showed none. Beta out-of-frame twin sharing showed a weaker excess.

Each cDNA held unique molecular identifiers, and template switching gave it a universal primer site. Via MiXCR, TCRdb re-called the 5' RACE reads, giving one row per CDR3 protein. The sample records approximately 620,000 distinct CDR3 sequences, around 8.6% being singletons. The data also belong to a second study, concerning yellow fever vaccine responses in identical twins. From that report: Twins' vaccine T cell responses were reported to seem partly convergent and partly personalized.

The origin of this receptor is a woman aged 18-35 years in good health. The sequencing input was PBMCs.

The CDR3 sequence is CASSPYSGRTYEQYF. As DNA, the CDR3 is TGTGCCAGCAGCCCCTATAGCGGGAGGACCTACGAGCAGTACTTC. The chain uses TRBV28 and TRBJ2-7, with TRBD2 identical over 10 bases. The CDR3 totals 15 residues. Per the germline V gene, CDR1 is MDHEN and CDR2 is SYDVKM. V gave up 6 bases and J gave up 2 bases; unmatched junction bases: 7.